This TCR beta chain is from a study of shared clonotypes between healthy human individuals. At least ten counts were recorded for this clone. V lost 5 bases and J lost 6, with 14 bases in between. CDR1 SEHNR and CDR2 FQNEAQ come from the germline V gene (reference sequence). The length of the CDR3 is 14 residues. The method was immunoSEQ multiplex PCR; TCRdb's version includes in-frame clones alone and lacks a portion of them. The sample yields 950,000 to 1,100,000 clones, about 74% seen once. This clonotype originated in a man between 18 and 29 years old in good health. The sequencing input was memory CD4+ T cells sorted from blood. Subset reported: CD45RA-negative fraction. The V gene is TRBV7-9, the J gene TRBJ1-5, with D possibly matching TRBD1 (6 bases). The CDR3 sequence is CASSRTEGGQPQHF. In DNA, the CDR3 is TGTGCCAGCAGCCGGACCGAAGGGGGTCAGCCCCAGCATTTT.